This T cell receptor (beta chain) originates from a study of shared clonotypes between healthy human individuals. In the authors' methods: Junction-only sequences without quality scores were provided by ImmunoSEQ, so filtering was different. Here immunoSEQ multiplex PCR was the method, and the copy in TCRdb shows in-frame clones only, minus some. V and J calls plus clone size are reproduced from that table; the DNA served to infer D and trimming. The table records about 580,000 clones, nearly 98% of them present only once. Per germline, CDR1 MGHRA and CDR2 YSYEKL. V lost 0 bases, J lost 0 bases, and 8 bases stayed unmatched. This CDR3 comprises 17 residues. Overall study findings and caveats: Clonotype sharing among the donors was expected to vary with sequencing depth.

Cells designated naive CD8 were CD45RO-negative and were positively selected for CCR7, with terminally differentiated effector memory CD45RA+ cells excluded. Regarding this clone: Its antigen is unknown.

The sequence was collected from a young man in good health. Sequencing was carried out using naive CD8+ T cells sorted from blood. This chain connects TRBV4-1 to TRBJ2-7; 7 bases map to TRBD1. CDR3 region: CASSQESGTASSYEQYF. CDR3 DNA sequence: TGCGCCAGCAGCCAAGAATCCGGGACAGCCAGCTCCTACGAGCAGTACTTC.